This T cell receptor (beta chain) was found in a study of blood T cell repertoires in COVID-19. Measured with immunoSEQ multiplex PCR; TCRdb has only the in-frame clones, and not every one. Of under 100,000 clones listed, roughly 85% are singletons. The sequence was collected from a man in his thirties or forties with acute or convalescent COVID-19. Input material: peripheral blood.

The CDR3 protein is CATSRKSSGRAIGEQFF. CDR3 nucleotides: TGTGCCACCAGCAGAAAATCTAGCGGGAGGGCCATCGGTGAGCAGTTCTTC. V and J are TRBV15 and TRBJ2-1; 12 nucleotides line up with TRBD2. Germline V lookup: CDR1 LNHNV, CDR2 YYDKDF (reference sequence). The CDR3 extends over 17 amino acids. V lost 2 bases and J lost 9; bases outside the gene matches: 11.